A single sample gave rise to the 16 T cell receptor beta chains below, sequenced in a study of CD8 T cells in ankylosing spondylitis. TCRdb recomputed calls from the 5' RACE reads with MiXCR, one row per CDR3 protein. The table shows 200,000 to 300,000 distinct CDR3 sequences, with 8% to 9.5% occurring only once. Sequencing used blood, either unsorted or a sorted T cell fraction (not recorded which). The receptors stem from a male donor with ankylosing spondylitis or in good health (not recorded which).

In this sample, this clonotype turned up many times. V is TRBV12-3 or TRBV12-4 and J is TRBJ1-5; TRBD1 matches at 9 bases. This CDR3 is built from 15 residues. The J segment lost 5 bases and the V segment lost 6 bases, leaving 8 bases of the junction unmatched. CDR3 coding DNA: TGTGCCAGCAGGCCACCGGGACAGGGTGATCAGCCCCAGCATTTT. Protein sequence: CASRPPGQGDQPQHF.

This clonotype was seen repeatedly, ten times or more. V is TRBV9 and J is TRBJ1-5, with D unclear. The CDR3 runs 14 residues. CDR1 SGDLS and CDR2 YYNGEE come from the germline V gene. Deletions cut 0 bases from V and 1 base from J, with 5 bases between. The CDR3 sequence: CASSVGSSNQPQHF. The DNA for the CDR3 is TGTGCCAGCAGCGTAGGTTCAAGCAATCAGCCCCAGCATTTT.

This clonotype has ten or more counts. At one end, the junction sequence differs from germline, possibly due to a read error. The rearrangement uses TRBV2 and TRBJ2-7; TRBD1 is a possible D gene (5 bases). This CDR3 comprises 13 residues. Germline V gene sequence: CDR1 SNHLY, CDR2 FYNNEI. CDR3 amino acids: CASSEVGAPSTDF. For the CDR3, the DNA is TGTGCCAGCAGTGAAGTAGGGGCACCTTCAACGGACTTC.

This clonotype was seen a handful of times. This chain connects TRBV5-5 to TRBJ1-3, with a possible D match to TRBD1 (5 bases). The CDR3 length is 14 residues. The ends were cut back, 2 bases at V and 2 bases at J, with 8 bases in the middle. CDR1 and CDR2 (germline): SGHKS, YYEKEE (reference sequence). The CDR3 nucleotides are TGTGCCAGCAGCTTCAGGGAAACTGGAAACACCATATATTTT. Residues: CASSFRETGNTIYF.

This clonotype has at least ten counts. V and J are TRBV20-1 and TRBJ2-5; a weak D match, TRBD2 (6 bases). The V end lost 2 bases, the J end lost 2 bases, and 18 bases lay between the germline ends. The germline V gene encodes CDR1 DFQATT and CDR2 SNEGSKA (reference sequence). This CDR3 contains 16 residues. CDR3 region: CSARYTLGTAQETQYF. CDR3 in DNA: TGCAGTGCTAGATATACCCTCGGGACTGCACAAGAGACCCAGTACTTC.

The sample holds many counts of this clonotype. The rearrangement joins TRBV12-3 or TRBV12-4 to TRBJ1-2, with TRBD1 as a possible D gene (5 bases). The CDR3 covers 12 residues. V was pared by 5 bases and J by 4 bases, with 8 bases between. The CDR3 spells CASSRDGYGYTF. The CDR3 region has the DNA TGTGCCAGCAGTAGGGACGGCTATGGCTACACCTTC.

This clonotype was detected many times. This chain links TRBV5-1 with TRBJ2-3; 10 nucleotides agree with TRBD1. Germline V gene lookup returns CDR1 SGHRS and CDR2 YFSETQ. V shed 0 bases and J 2 bases; nucleotides not matched to a gene: 3. There are 16 residues in the CDR3. The DNA of the CDR3 is TGCGCCAGCAGCTTGGGACAGGGGGCCCCCACAGATACGCAGTATTTT. Translating gives CASSLGQGAPTDTQYF.

This clonotype has at least ten counts. The V call is TRBV20-1, the J call TRBJ2-2; no clear D. V was clipped by 0 bases and J by 4 bases, with 3 bases between them. The germline V gene encodes CDR1 DFQATT and CDR2 SNEGSKA (reference sequence). This CDR3 region has 12 residues. The DNA for the CDR3 is TGCAGTGCTAGAGAAGGCACCGGGGAGCTGTTTTTT. Its translation: CSAREGTGELFF.

Ten or more counts support this clonotype. V usage is TRBV10-3 and J usage is TRBJ2-1; TRBD2 matches at 10 bases. This CDR3 has 17 residues. CDR1 is ENHRY, CDR2 SYGVKD, per germline. Trimming cost V 4 bases and J 2 bases; bases outside gene matches: 8. CDR3 loop: CAISVGSGGRTYNEQFF. DNA of the CDR3: TGTGCCATCAGTGTTGGTAGCGGGGGGCGAACCTACAATGAGCAGTTCTTC.

The chain carries TRBV5-4 and TRBJ2-3; possibly TRBD2 for D (6 bases). The V end lost 7 bases, the J end lost 2 bases, and 14 bases lay between the germline ends. Germline-derived CDR1 and CDR2 are SGHNT and YYREEE (reference sequence). CDR3 length: 14 amino acids. The CDR3 DNA follows: TGTGCCAGCGGCTCCGGACTACTCACAGATACGCAGTATTTT. Translating gives CASGSGLLTDTQYF.

This clonotype was counted many times. V is TRBV10-2 and J is TRBJ1-3, with unresolved D. The V end lost 3 bases, the J end lost 2 bases, and 20 bases lay between the germline ends. The germline gives CDR1 WSHSY, CDR2 SAAADI. This CDR3 is 18 amino acids long. For the CDR3, the DNA is TGCGCCAGCAGTGAACGGGCGAAAGGGCCTGACCCTGGAAACACCATATATTTT. Protein: CASSERAKGPDPGNTIYF.

There are many counts of this clonotype. The chain links TRBV7-8 to TRBJ2-1; TRBD2 matches at 12 bases. CDR3 length equals 15 residues. The germline V gene has CDR1 SGHVS and CDR2 FQNEAQ. V was clipped by 4 bases and J by 7 bases; unmatched bases: 5. CDR3 amino acids: CASSSRTSGINEQFF. In DNA, the CDR3 is TGTGCCAGCAGCTCGAGGACTAGCGGGATAAATGAGCAGTTCTTC.

This clonotype showed up just a few times. The rearrangement links TRBV12-3 or TRBV12-4 to TRBJ2-3, with D tentatively TRBD1 (6 bases). The CDR3 is 14 residues long. The germline V and J ends were trimmed by 1 base and 6 bases, with 11 bases remaining between them. The CDR3 protein is CASSLGGGVDTQYF. The CDR3 DNA is TGTGCCAGCAGTTTAGGAGGGGGAGTCGATACGCAGTATTTT.

This clonotype was observed at least ten times. The chain uses TRBV6-2 or TRBV6-3 and TRBJ2-1; no clear D gene. This CDR3 has 12 amino acids. V was pared by 5 bases and J by 9 bases, with 11 bases between. Germline values: CDR1 MNHEY, CDR2 SVGEGT. The CDR3 DNA reads TGTGCCAGCAGTAGCGTGGTCCTTGAGCAGTTCTTC. Translating it yields CASSSVVLEQFF.

This clonotype has a count of ten or more. The rearrangement links TRBV5-1 to TRBJ2-1; TRBD1 might be the D (5 bases). Trimming cost V 3 bases and J 0 bases, with 13 bases left between them. CDR1 and CDR2 from the germline V gene are SGHRS and YFSETQ. This CDR3 is built from 16 residues. Written as DNA, the CDR3 is TGCGCCAGCAGCTCGACAGTGCCAAGCTCCTACAATGAGCAGTTCTTC. The encoded protein is CASSSTVPSSYNEQFF.

This clonotype occurred many times. This chain joins TRBV10-3 and TRBJ1-2, with D perhaps matching TRBD1 (6 bases). V shed 5 bases and J shed 0 bases, with 10 bases lying between them. The CDR3 sequence is 14 residues long. The germline V gene has CDR1 ENHRY and CDR2 SYGVKD. As DNA, the CDR3 is TGTGCCATCAGTTGGACAGCGACTAACTATGGCTACACCTTC. It encodes CAISWTATNYGYTF.